This T cell receptor beta chain originates from a study of OX40 agonist ivuxolimab in advanced cancers. The CDR3 runs to 15 residues. The J segment lost 7 bases and the V segment lost 1 base, leaving 6 bases of the junction unmatched. CDR1 and CDR2 (germline): LNHNV, YYDKDF (reference sequence). Method: immunoSEQ multiplex PCR; TCRdb's copy keeps in-frame clones and lacks some. Found here are 55,000 to 85,000 clones, 91% of them singletons; the top ten hold approximately 0.3%. Systemic immunosuppression or autoimmune disease history was grounds to exclude patients. The sample here was CD4+ or CD8+ T cells sorted from blood, taken in a trial of the OX40 agonist ivuxolimab. The rearrangement links TRBV15 to TRBJ2-1; 8 bases are a match to TRBD1. This TCR came from an adult with an advanced solid tumor such as melanoma, head and neck, liver or kidney cancer. CDR3 DNA: TGTGCCACCAGCAGAGTGCAGGGGGCATGGAATGAGCAGTTCTTC. Translation gives CATSRVQGAWNEQFF.